This is a list of T cell receptor beta chains from one sample in a study of T-cell reconstitution after alpha-beta-depleted transplantation in children. MiXCR, run by TCRdb on the PCR reads, gives a single entry per CDR3 protein. The sample has 80,000 or so distinct CDR3 sequences, less than 15% seen once. The source material was PBMCs, mostly from graft donor cells, sampled 180 days after TCRalphabeta/CD19-depleted stem cell transplant. These receptors originate from a male patient aged 2 to 10 who had a stem cell transplant for acute lymphoblastic leukemia, so the T cells may come from the graft donor. CDR3s include the opening cysteine and the closing phenylalanine or tryptophan. A D gene is named only where the DNA matches it firmly. Size tells how often a clone was seen (once, few, many) or the class of an expanded clone, and some rows leave it out.

v_call: TRBV5-1
d_call: -
clone_size: -
j_call: TRBJ1-3
cdr3_nt: TGCGCCAGCAGCTTGGGAGGTATCTCTGGAAACACCATATATTTT
cdr3_aa: CASSLGGISGNTIYF

v_call: TRBV19
d_call: -
clone_size: many
j_call: TRBJ1-1
cdr3_nt: TGTGCCAGTAGTATTAAGGGGAACACTGAAGCTTTCTTT
cdr3_aa: CASSIKGNTEAFF

v_call: TRBV29-1
d_call: -
clone_size: many
j_call: TRBJ2-4
cdr3_nt: TGCAGCGTGGTGCGTAGCGAAAACATTCAGTACTTC
cdr3_aa: CSVVRSENIQYF

v_call: TRBV6-1
d_call: TRBD1
clone_size: -
j_call: TRBJ2-7
cdr3_nt: TGTGCCAGCAGTGAGGCCGGGACAGGGAACTACGAGCAGTACTTC
cdr3_aa: CASSEAGTGNYEQYF

v_call: TRBV5-1
d_call: -
clone_size: -
j_call: TRBJ1-1
cdr3_nt: TGCGCCAGCAACGGGACTACTTTGAACACTGAAGCTTTCTTT
cdr3_aa: CASNGTTLNTEAFF

v_call: TRBV5-1
d_call: -
clone_size: few
j_call: TRBJ2-1
cdr3_nt: TGCGCCAGCAGCTTTTTGGGGAATGAGCAGTTCTTC
cdr3_aa: CASSFLGNEQFF

v_call: TRBV20-1
d_call: -
clone_size: -
j_call: TRBJ2-2
cdr3_nt: TGCAGCCCAGACCCCAGACAGACTAACACCGGGGAGCTGTTTTTT
cdr3_aa: CSPDPRQTNTGELFF

v_call: TRBV6-1
d_call: -
clone_size: few
j_call: TRBJ1-2
cdr3_nt: TGTGCCAGCAGCCGCCGCGTCCAGACTACAGGGAACGGCTACACCTTC
cdr3_aa: CASSRRVQTTGNGYTF

v_call: TRBV12-3/TRBV12-4
d_call: TRBD2
clone_size: few
j_call: TRBJ2-2
cdr3_nt: TGTGCCAGCAGTTTAAGGGGAAAGCGGGAGAACACCGGGGAGCTGTTTTTT
cdr3_aa: CASSLRGKRENTGELFF

v_call: TRBV28
d_call: -
clone_size: -
j_call: TRBJ2-3
cdr3_nt: TGTGCCAGCAGTTTATTTCAGACAGATACGCAGTATTTT
cdr3_aa: CASSLFQTDTQYF

v_call: TRBV12-3/TRBV12-4
d_call: TRBD1
clone_size: -
j_call: TRBJ1-2
cdr3_nt: TGTGCCAGCAGTTTACTCCCCAGGACAGGGGCTATCTATGGCTACACCTTC
cdr3_aa: CASSLLPRTGAIYGYTF

v_call: TRBV4-3
d_call: -
clone_size: few
j_call: TRBJ1-1
cdr3_nt: TGCGCCAGCAGTCCACGGGGCATCGCTGAAGCTTTCTTT
cdr3_aa: CASSPRGIAEAFF